This TCR beta chain was obtained from a study of blood T cell repertoires in COVID-19. Turning to the study itself: Some COVID-19 samples were acute and others convalescent; all came from the United States, Italy and Spain. T cells, B-cell-depleted T cells, or PBMCs supplied cDNA or gDNA.

Source study methods: Cell counts per sample came from amplifying reference gene primers. Clones were read by immunoSEQ multiplex PCR, and TCRdb kept only the in-frame ones, dropping some. That table gives V, J and clone size, and the DNA gave D and trimming. There are about 88,000 clones in the sample; around nine tenths occur only once, and 2.9% lies in the top ten. V gave up 3 bases and J gave up 3 bases; unmatched junction bases: 5. Germline V gives CDR1 LGHNA, CDR2 YSLEER. This CDR3 has 15 residues. The chain combines TRBV4-3 with TRBJ1-2; 9 nucleotides line up with TRBD1. This receptor was obtained from a woman of 80 years or more with acute or convalescent COVID-19. The sequencing sample was made of peripheral blood. The CDR3 coding sequence is TGCGCCAGCAGCCATCCTGGACAGGGGCACTATGGCTACACCTTC. Its protein product is CASSHPGQGHYGYTF.